The subject of this entry is one T cell receptor beta chain. The data derive from a study of cytomegalovirus exposure and HLA in healthy donors. Study information: From around 180 million T cells, an earlier analysis saw 90 million to 130 million unique TCR beta sequences.

Amplification used 60 Vbeta primers and 13 Jbeta primers. Per the original methods: As a later analysis found, there were 80 million to 90 million unique TCR beta chains, of which some 10 million were shared. Only in-frame clones appear in the TCRdb table, and some are missing; sequencing was by immunoSEQ multiplex PCR. V, J and clone size are taken as reported in that table, and D and trimming were inferred from the DNA itself. The sample comprises 280,000 or so clones, around 90% of which are singletons, and about 2.3% rests with the top ten. The CDR3 loop spans 12 amino acids. Trimming left V 6 bases short and J 2 bases short, with 8 bases between. Per the germline V gene, CDR1 is WSHSY and CDR2 is SAAADI.

Material: PBMCs. The clonotype comes from a woman aged 18 to 35 in good health and CMV-seronegative. V usage is TRBV10-2 and J usage is TRBJ2-7, with D perhaps matching TRBD2 (6 bases). This chain's CDR3 is CASRLAPYEQYF. The DNA for the CDR3 is TGCGCCAGCAGACTAGCTCCCTACGAGCAGTACTTC.